This TCR beta chain was identified in a study of graft-versus-host responses after intestinal transplantation. Across the study: All recipients were transplanted with multivisceral, liver-intestinal, or isolated intestinal grafts. Anti-thymocyte globulin induction, then tacrolimus and steroids for around three years, went to all recipients.

As concerns this clone: Its antigen is not identified.

Findings and caveats of the study: GvH clones occurred in recipient marrow; some first appeared in ileum or blood. Where graft-donor T cell macrochimerism was present, patients had high graft-versus-host to host-versus-graft clonal ratios in allografts.

Sequenced by immunoSEQ multiplex PCR; TCRdb stores in-frame clones only, minus some. The table shows over 70,000 clones, with roughly 94% occurring only once. Germline V gives CDR1 MNHEY, CDR2 SVGAGI. This CDR3 is 11 amino acids long. V was clipped by 2 bases and J by 9 bases, with 8 bases between them. The chain couples TRBV6-5 to TRBJ2-7; D remains unclear. The sample was unstimulated CD8+ T cells sorted from spleen or lymph node cells, taken before intestinal transplant. This receptor was obtained from a human donor who received an intestinal transplant. The DNA for the CDR3 is TGTGCCAGCAGTTACGAGGCCTGGCAGTACTTC. It is translated as CASSYEAWQYF.